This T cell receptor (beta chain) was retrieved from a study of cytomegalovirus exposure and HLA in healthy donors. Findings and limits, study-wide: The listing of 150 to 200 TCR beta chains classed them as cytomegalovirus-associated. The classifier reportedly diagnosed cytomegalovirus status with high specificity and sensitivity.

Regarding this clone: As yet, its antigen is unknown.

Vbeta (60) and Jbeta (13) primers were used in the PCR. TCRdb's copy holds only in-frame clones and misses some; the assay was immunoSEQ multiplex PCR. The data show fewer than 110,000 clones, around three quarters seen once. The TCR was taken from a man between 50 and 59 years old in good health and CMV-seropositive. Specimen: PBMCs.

The CDR3 region has the DNA TGTGCCAGCCCCCAAGGACAGGGGCGGGGCGGGGAGCTGTTTTTT. Its protein is CASPQGQGRGGELFF. This chain joins TRBV7-2 and TRBJ2-2; TRBD1 matches 9 bases. This CDR3 contains 15 residues. J was trimmed by 7 bases and V by 8 bases; bases with no gene match: 11. The germline V gene encodes CDR1 SGHTA and CDR2 FQGNSA.